Detailed here is one T cell receptor beta chain. The Seattle site enrolled patients during active infection and followed them longitudinally. This sample is drawn from a study of blood T cell repertoires in COVID-19. As for the study in general: PBMCs, B-cell-depleted T cells, or T cells were the source of the cDNA or gDNA that made up the material.

How the authors handled the data: Counts of nucleated cells, estimated from reference gene primer amplification, were obtained. The assay was immunoSEQ multiplex PCR, and TCRdb's table has in-frame clones only and misses some. The D gene and trimming were derived from the DNA, and the V and J assignments and clone size from that table. The sample has hundreds of thousands of clones; 85% to 90% are singletons. The J segment lost 4 bases and the V segment lost 5 bases, leaving 12 bases of the junction unmatched. CDR1 and CDR2 (germline): MNHEY, SVGEGT. This CDR3 region has 16 residues. The chain links TRBV6-2 or TRBV6-3 to TRBJ2-3; 7 nucleotides agree with TRBD2. What was sequenced was peripheral blood. This sequence originates from a woman in her forties or fifties with COVID-19, enrolled during active disease. The CDR3 nucleotides read TGTGCCAGCAGTCACCCCTGGGCGGGAGAGGCAGATACGCAGTATTTT. Its translation: CASSHPWAGEADTQYF.